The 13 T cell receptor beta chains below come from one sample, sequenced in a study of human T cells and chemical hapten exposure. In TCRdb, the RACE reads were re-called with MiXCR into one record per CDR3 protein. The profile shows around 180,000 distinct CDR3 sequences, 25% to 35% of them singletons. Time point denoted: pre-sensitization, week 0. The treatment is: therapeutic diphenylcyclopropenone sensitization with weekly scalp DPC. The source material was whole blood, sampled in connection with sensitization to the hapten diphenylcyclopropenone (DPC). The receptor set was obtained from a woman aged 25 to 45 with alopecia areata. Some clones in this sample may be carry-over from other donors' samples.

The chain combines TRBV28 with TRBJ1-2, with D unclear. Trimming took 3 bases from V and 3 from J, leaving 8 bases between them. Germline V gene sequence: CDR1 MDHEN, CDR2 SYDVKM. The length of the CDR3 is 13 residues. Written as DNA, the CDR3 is TGTGCCAGCAGTTTCGGGGATCACTATGGCTACACCTTC. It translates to CASSFGDHYGYTF.

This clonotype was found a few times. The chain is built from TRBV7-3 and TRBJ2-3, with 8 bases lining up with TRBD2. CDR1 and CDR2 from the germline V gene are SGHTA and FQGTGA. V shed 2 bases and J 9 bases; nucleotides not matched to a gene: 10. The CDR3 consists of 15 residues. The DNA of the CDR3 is TGTGCCAGCAGCTTATCTGCCCCCGGGGGGGACACGCAGTATTTT. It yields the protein CASSLSAPGGDTQYF.

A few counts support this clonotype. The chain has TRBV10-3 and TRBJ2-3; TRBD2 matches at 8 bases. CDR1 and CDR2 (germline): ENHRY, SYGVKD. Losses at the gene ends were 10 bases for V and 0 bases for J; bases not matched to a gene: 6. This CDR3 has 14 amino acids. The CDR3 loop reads CATRLAQSTDTQYF. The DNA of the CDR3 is TGTGCCACCCGACTAGCGCAAAGCACAGATACGCAGTATTTT.

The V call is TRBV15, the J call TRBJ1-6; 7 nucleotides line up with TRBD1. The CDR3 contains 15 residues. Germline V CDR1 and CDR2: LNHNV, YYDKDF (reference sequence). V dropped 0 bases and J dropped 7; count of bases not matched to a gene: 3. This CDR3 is CATSRDPGQNSPLHF. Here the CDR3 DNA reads TGTGCCACCAGCAGAGATCCGGGACAGAATTCACCCCTCCACTTT.

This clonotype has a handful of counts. CDR3 sequence: CASSKDRGQDTQYF. In DNA, the CDR3 is TGTGCCAGCAGCAAGGACAGGGGGCAAGATACGCAGTATTTT. The V and J genes are TRBV21-1 and TRBJ2-3; the D call of TRBD1 is as the table states it, not checked on the DNA. TRBV21-1 is noted as a pseudogene. The CDR3 totals 14 residues.

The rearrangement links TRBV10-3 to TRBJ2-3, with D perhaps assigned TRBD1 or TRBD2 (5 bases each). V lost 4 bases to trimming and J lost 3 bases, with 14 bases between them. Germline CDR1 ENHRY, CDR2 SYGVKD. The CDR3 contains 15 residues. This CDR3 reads CAISARGTATDTQYF. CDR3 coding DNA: TGTGCCATCAGTGCCCGTGGGACCGCGACAGATACGCAGTATTTT.

The CDR3 reads CASRPGRNTEAFF. The DNA for the CDR3 is TGTGCCAGCAGACCGGGCCGGAACACTGAAGCTTTCTTT. The J gene is TRBJ1-1, the V gene TRBV6-2 or TRBV6-3, with D uncertain. The CDR3 extends over 13 amino acids. The V end was cut by 6 bases, the J end by 1 base, with 9 bases between. Per the germline V gene, CDR1 is MNHEY and CDR2 is SVGEGT.

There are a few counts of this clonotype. CDR3 nucleotide sequence: TGTGCCAGCAGCTTAGCGCCCACCTACAATGAGCAGTTCTTC. Protein: CASSLAPTYNEQFF. This chain uses TRBV7-2 with TRBJ2-1; D call uncertain. This CDR3 is built from 14 residues. Trimming pared 0 bases from V and 2 bases from J, leaving 5 bases between. Germline V lookup: CDR1 SGHTA, CDR2 FQGNSA. Full variable domain (outside the CDR3, taken from reference TRBV7-2 and TRBJ2-1): GAGVSQSPSNKVTEKGKDVELRCDPISGHTALYWYRQSLGQGLEFLIYFQGNSAPDKSGLPSDRFSAERTGGSVSTLTIQRTQQEDSAVYLCASSLAPTYNEQFFGPGTRLTVL.

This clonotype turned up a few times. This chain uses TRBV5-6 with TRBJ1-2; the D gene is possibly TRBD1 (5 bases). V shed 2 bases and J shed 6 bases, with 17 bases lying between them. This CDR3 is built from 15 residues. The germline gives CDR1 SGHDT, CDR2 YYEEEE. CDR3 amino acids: CASSLPRQTSHGYTF. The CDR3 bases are TGTGCCAGCAGCTTACCCCGACAGACCTCTCATGGCTACACCTTC.

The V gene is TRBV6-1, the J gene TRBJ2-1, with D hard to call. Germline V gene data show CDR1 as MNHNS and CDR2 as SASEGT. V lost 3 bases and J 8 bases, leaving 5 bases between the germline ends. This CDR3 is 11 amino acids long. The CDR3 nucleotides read TGTGCCAGCAGTGAGTACGATGAGCAGTTCTTC. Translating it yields CASSEYDEQFF.

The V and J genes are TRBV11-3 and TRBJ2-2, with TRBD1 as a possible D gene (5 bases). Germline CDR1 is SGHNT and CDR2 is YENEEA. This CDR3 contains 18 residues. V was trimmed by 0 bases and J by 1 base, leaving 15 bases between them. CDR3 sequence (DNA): TGTGCCAGCAGCTTAGATCAGGGCGGTACAGGGAACACCGGGGAGCTGTTTTTT. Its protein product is CASSLDQGGTGNTGELFF.

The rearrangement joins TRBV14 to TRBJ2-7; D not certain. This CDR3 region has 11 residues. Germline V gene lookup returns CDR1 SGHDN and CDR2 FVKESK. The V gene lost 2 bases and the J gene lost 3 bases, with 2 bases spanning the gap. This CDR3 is CASSQSYEQYF. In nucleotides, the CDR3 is TGTGCCAGCAGCCAAAGCTACGAGCAGTACTTC.

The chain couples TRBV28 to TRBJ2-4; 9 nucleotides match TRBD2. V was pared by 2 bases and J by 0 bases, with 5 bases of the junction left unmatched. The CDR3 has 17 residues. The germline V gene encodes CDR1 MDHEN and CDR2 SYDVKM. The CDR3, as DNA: TGTGCCAGCAGTTTACTTAGCGGGAGCGAAGCCAAAAACATTCAGTACTTC. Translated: CASSLLSGSEAKNIQYF.